This T cell receptor beta chain comes out of a study of shared clonotypes between healthy human individuals. Clones were read by immunoSEQ multiplex PCR, and TCRdb kept only the in-frame ones, dropping some. The sample has some 87,000 clones, over 60% seen once. A single count supports this clone. This CDR3 has 16 residues. CDR1 is LNHDA, CDR2 SQIVND, per germline (reference sequence). Trimming took 6 bases from V and 5 from J; bases not matched to a gene: 12. The TCR originated in a man aged 25 to 45 in good health. The V gene is TRBV19, the J gene TRBJ1-4; 7 nucleotides line up with TRBD1. Sequenced sample: memory CD8+ T cells sorted from blood. Sample subset: CD45RO+ cells pooled with CCR7-negative TemRA cells. CDR3 sequence: CASSWGSGTDNEKLFF. CDR3 nucleotides: TGTGCCAGTAGCTGGGGGTCCGGGACAGACAATGAAAAACTGTTTTTT.